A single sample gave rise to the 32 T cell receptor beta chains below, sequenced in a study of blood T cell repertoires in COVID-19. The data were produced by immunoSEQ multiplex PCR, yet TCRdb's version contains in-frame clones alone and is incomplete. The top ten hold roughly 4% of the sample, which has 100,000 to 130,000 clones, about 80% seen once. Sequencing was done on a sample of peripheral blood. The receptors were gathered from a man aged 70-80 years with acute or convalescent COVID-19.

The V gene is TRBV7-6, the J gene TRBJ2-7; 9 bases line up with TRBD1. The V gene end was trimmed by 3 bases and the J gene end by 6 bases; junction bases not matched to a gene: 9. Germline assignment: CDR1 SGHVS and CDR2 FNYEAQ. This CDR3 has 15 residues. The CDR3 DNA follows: TGTGCCAGCAGCTTTGCCGGGACAGGGTACCGCGAGCAGTACTTC. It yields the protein CASSFAGTGYREQYF.

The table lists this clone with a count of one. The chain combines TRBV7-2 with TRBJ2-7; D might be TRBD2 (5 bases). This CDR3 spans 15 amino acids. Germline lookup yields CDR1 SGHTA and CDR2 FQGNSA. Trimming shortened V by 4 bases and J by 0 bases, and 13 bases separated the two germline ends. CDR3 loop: CASSSGIFFSYEQYF. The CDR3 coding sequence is TGTGCCAGCAGCTCCGGGATTTTCTTCTCCTACGAGCAGTACTTC.

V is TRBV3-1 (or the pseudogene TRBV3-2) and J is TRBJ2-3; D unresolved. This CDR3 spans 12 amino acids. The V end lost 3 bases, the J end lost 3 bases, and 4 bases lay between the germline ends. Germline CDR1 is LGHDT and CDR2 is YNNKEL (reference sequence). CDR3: CASSQRTDTQYF. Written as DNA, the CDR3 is TGTGCCAGCAGCCAGAGGACAGATACGCAGTATTTT.

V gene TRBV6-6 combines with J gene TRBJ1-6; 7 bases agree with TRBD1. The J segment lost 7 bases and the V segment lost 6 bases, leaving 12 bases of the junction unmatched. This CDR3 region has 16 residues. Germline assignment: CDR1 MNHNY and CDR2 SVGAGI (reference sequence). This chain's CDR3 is CASSLRGGQPNSPLHF. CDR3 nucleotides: TGTGCCAGCAGCCTTCGAGGGGGACAGCCAAATTCACCCCTCCACTTT.

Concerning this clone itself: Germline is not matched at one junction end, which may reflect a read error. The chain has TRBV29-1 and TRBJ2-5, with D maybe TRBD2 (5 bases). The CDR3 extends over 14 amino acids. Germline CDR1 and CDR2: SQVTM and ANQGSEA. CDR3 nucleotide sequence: TGTGGGGTAGTGGCGGGTATAAACCAAGAGACCCAGTACTTC. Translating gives CGVVAGINQETQYF.

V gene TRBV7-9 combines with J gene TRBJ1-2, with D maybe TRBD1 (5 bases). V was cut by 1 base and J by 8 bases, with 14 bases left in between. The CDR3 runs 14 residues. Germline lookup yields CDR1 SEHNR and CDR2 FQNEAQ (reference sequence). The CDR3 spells CASSLDTWGWGYTF. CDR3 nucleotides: TGTGCCAGCAGCTTAGACACGTGGGGCTGGGGCTACACCTTC.

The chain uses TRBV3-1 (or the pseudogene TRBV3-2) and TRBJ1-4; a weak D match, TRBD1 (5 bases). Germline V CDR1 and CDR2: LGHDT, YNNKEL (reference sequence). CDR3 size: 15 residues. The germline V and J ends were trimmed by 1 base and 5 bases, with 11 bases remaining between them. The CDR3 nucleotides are TGTGCCAGCAGCCAAGCCCGGGGGAGAAATGAAAAACTGTTTTTT. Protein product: CASSQARGRNEKLFF.

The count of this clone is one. CDR3 DNA: TGTGCCAGCAGCGGACAGGGTAATAATTCACCCCTCCACTTT. Translating gives CASSGQGNNSPLHF. The chain couples TRBV7-2 to TRBJ1-6; 8 bases fit TRBD1. V trimming: 5 bases; J trimming: 5 bases; junction bases outside the gene matches: 2. Per germline, CDR1 SGHTA and CDR2 FQGNSA. This CDR3 spans 14 amino acids.

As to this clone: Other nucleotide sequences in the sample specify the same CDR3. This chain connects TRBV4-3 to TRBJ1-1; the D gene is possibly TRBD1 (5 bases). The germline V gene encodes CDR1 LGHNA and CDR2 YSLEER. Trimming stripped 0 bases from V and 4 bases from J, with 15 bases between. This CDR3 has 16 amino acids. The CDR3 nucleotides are TGCGCCAGCAGCCAAGATCGGGGAACCGGGGGCACTGAAGCTTTCTTT. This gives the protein CASSQDRGTGGTEAFF.

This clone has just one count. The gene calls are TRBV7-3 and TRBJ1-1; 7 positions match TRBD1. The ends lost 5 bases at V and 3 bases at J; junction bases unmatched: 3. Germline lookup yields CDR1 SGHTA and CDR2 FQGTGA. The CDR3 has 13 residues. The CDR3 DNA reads TGTGCCAGCAGCCGGGACAGACACACTGAAGCTTTCTTT. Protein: CASSRDRHTEAFF.

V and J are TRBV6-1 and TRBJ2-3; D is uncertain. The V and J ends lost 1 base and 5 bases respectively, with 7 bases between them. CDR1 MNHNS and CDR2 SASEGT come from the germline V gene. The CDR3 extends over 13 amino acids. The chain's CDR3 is CASSEVTVDTQYF. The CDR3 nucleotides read TGTGCCAGCAGTGAAGTCACTGTAGATACGCAGTATTTT.

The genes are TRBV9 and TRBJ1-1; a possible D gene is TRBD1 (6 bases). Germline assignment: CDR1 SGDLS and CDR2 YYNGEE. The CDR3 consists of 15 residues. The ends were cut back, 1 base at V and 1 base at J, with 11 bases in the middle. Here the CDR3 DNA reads TGTGCCAGCAGCGTACAAGACAGGCCGAACACTGAAGCTTTCTTT. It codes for CASSVQDRPNTEAFF.

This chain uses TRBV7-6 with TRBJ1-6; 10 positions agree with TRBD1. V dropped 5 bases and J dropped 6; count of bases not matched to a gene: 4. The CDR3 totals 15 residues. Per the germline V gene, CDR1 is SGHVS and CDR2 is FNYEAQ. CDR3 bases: TGTGCCAGCAGCCCTGGGACAGGGGTTAATTCACCCCTCCACTTT. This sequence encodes CASSPGTGVNSPLHF.

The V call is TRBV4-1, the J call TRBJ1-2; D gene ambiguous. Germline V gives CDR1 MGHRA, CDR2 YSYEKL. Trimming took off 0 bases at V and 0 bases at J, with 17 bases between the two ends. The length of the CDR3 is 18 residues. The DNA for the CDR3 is TGCGCCAGCAGCCAAGATCTCGGGCGGGGAGGTACTAACTATGGCTACACCTTC. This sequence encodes CASSQDLGRGGTNYGYTF.

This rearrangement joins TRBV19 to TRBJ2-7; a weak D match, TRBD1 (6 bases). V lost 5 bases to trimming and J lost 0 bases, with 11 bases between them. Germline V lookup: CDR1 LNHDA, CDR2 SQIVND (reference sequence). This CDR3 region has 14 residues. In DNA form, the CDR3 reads TGTGCCAGTAGTTTGACAGGCCGCTCCTACGAGCAGTACTTC. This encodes CASSLTGRSYEQYF.

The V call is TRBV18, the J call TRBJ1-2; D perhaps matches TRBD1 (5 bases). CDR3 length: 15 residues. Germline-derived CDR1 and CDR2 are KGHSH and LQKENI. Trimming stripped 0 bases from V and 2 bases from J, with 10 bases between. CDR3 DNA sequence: TGTGCCAGCTCACCACCGCCTCGGGGGAACTATGGCTACACCTTC. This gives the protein CASSPPPRGNYGYTF.

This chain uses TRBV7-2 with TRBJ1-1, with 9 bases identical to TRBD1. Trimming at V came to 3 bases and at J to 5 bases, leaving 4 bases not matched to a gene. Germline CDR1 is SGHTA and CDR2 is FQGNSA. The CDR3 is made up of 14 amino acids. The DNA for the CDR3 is TGTGCCAGCAGCTTTACAGGGGGCAGGACTGAAGCTTTCTTT. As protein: CASSFTGGRTEAFF. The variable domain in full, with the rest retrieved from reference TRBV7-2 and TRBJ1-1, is GAGVSQSPSNKVTEKGKDVELRCDPISGHTALYWYRQSLGQGLEFLIYFQGNSAPDKSGLPSDRFSAERTGGSVSTLTIQRTQQEDSAVYLCASSFTGGRTEAFFGQGTRLTVV.

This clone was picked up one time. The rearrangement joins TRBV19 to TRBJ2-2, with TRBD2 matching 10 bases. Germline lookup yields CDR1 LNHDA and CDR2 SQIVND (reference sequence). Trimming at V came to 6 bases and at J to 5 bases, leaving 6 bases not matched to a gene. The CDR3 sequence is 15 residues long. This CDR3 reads CASSGSSGGTGELFF. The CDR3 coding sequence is TGTGCCAGTAGCGGTAGTAGCGGGGGGACCGGGGAGCTGTTTTTT.

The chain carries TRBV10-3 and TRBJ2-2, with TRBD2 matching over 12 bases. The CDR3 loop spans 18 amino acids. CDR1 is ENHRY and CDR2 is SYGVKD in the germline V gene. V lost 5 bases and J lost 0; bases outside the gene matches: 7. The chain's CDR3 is CAISPGLAGVTNTGELFF. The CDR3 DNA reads TGTGCCATCAGTCCGGGACTAGCGGGTGTGACGAACACCGGGGAGCTGTTTTTT.

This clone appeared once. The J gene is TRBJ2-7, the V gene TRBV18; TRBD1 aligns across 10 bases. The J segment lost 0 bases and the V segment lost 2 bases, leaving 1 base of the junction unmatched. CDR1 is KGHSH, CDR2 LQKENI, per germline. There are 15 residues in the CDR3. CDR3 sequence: CASSPGTGVSYEQYF. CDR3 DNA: TGTGCCAGCTCACCAGGGACAGGGGTCTCCTACGAGCAGTACTTC.

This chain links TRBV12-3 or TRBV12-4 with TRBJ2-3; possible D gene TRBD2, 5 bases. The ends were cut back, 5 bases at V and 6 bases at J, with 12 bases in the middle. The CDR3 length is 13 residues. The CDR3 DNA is TGTGCCAGCAGTGCCGGACTGCCCGATACGCAGTATTTT. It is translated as CASSAGLPDTQYF.

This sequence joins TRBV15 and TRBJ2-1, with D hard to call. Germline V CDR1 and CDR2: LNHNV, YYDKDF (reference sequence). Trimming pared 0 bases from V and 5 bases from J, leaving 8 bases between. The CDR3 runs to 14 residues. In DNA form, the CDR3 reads TGTGCCACCAGCAGAGAAGCAAAGCACAATGAGCAGTTCTTC. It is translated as CATSREAKHNEQFF.

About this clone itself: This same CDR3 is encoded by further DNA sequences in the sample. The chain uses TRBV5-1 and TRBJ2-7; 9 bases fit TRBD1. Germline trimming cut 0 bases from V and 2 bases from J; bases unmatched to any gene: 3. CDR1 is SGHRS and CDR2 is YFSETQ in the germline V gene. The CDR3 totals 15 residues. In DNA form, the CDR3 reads TGCGCCAGCAGCTTGGGTGGGACAGGGACCTACGAGCAGTACTTC. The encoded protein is CASSLGGTGTYEQYF.

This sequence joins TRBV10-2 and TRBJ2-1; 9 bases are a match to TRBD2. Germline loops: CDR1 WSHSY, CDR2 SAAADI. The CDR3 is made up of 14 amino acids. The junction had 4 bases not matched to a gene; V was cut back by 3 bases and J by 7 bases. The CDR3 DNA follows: TGCGCCAGCAGTGACAGCGGGGGGCCGAATGAGCAGTTCTTC. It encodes CASSDSGGPNEQFF.

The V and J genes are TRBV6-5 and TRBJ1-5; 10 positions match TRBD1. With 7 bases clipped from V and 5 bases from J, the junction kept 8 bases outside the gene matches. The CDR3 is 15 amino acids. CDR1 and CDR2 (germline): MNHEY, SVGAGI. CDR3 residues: CASTPLGQGDQPQHF. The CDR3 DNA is TGTGCCAGCACCCCCCTCGGACAGGGGGATCAGCCCCAGCATTTT.

CDR3 DNA: TGCGCCAGCAGCCGGGGGGGCGGCACAGATACGCAGTATTTT. This codes for CASSRGGGTDTQYF. This chain uses TRBV4-3 with TRBJ2-3, with D maybe TRBD2 (7 bases). The CDR3 spans 14 residues. V shed 4 bases and J shed 1 base, with 9 bases lying between them. Germline V CDR1 and CDR2: LGHNA, YSLEER.

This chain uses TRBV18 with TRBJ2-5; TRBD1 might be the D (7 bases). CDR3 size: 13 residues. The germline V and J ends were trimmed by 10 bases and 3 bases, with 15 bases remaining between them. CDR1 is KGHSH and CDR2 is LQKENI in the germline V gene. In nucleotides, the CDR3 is TGTGCCACCGCGGAGGGGGCCGAAGAGACCCAGTACTTC. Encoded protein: CATAEGAEETQYF.

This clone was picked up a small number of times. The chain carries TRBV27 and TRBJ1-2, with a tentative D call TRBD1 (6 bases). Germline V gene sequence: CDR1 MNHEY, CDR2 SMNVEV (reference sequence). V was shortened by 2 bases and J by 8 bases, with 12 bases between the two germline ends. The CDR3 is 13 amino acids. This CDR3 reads CASSLDRTYGYTF. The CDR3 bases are TGTGCCAGCAGTTTAGACAGGACCTACGGCTACACCTTC.

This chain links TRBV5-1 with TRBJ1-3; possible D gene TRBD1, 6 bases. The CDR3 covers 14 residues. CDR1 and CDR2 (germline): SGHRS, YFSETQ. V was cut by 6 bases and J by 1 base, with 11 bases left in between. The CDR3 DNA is TGCGCCAGCAAGGGGGTACCGTCTGGAAACACCATATATTTT. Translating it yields CASKGVPSGNTIYF. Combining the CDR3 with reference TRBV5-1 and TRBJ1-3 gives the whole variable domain KAGVTQTPRYLIKTRGQQVTLSCSPISGHRSVSWYQQTPGQGLQFLFEYFSETQRNKGNFPGRFSGRQFSNSRSEMNVSTLELGDSALYLCASKGVPSGNTIYFGEGSWLTVV.

CDR3 residues: CASSPGQGYESNQPQHF. The CDR3 bases are TGTGCCAGCAGTCCCGGCCAGGGGTACGAGAGCAATCAGCCCCAGCATTTT. The chain employs TRBV2 and TRBJ1-5; tentatively, D is TRBD1 (6 bases). Germline CDR1 SNHLY, CDR2 FYNNEI. Trimming took 5 bases from V and 1 from J, leaving 18 bases between them. This CDR3 has 17 residues.

CDR3: CASSPRQGSGYTF. As DNA, the CDR3 is TGTGCCAGCAGCCCGCGACAAGGGAGCGGCTACACCTTC. The rearrangement joins TRBV14 to TRBJ1-2; D uncertain. The V gene's germline CDR1 is SGHDN and CDR2 FVKESK. The CDR3 has 13 residues. The V end lost 4 bases, the J end lost 8 bases, and 14 bases lay between the germline ends.

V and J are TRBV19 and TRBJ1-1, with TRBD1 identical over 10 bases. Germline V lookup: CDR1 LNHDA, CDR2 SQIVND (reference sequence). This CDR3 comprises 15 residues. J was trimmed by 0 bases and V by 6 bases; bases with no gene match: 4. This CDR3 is CASSRQGAMNTEAFF. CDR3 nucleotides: TGTGCCAGTAGCCGACAGGGGGCGATGAACACTGAAGCTTTCTTT.